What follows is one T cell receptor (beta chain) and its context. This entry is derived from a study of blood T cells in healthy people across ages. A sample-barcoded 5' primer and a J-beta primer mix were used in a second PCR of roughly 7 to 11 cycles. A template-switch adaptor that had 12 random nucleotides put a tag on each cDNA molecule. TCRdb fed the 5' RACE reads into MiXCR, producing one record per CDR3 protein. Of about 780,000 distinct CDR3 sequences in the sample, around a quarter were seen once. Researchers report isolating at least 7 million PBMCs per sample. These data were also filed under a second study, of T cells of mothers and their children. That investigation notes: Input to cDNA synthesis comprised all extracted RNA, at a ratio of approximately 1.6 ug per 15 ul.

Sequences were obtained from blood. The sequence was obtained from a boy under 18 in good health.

In DNA, the CDR3 is TGCGCCAGCAGCTTGGGTGTAGCCTACGAGCAGTACTTC. This codes for CASSLGVAYEQYF. This chain links TRBV5-1 with TRBJ2-5; D gene uncertain. The assigned J gene may be wrong: the sequence end matches TRBJ2-7 better. The CDR3 is made up of 13 amino acids. CDR1 is SGHRS and CDR2 is YFSETQ in the germline V gene.